This is a list of T cell receptor beta chains from one sample in a study of cytomegalovirus exposure and HLA in healthy donors. The protocol was immunoSEQ multiplex PCR, while the TCRdb copy is restricted to in-frame clones and leaves out a portion. Among a few hundred thousand clones listed, around 80% were seen once. Input material: PBMCs. These TCRs come from a woman aged 55-75 years in good health and CMV-seropositive. Each CDR3 is given with its conserved first and last residue. Each record gives: J gene, clone size, D gene, V gene, CDR3 DNA, CDR3 protein. The D gene is left open where the match is weak. For some rows the clone size is stated as once, few or many, or as a class when expanded; others skip it.

J gene: TRBJ2-5; clone size: .; D gene: TRBD1; V gene: TRBV2; CDR3 DNA: TGTGCCAGCAGCCCAAACCTTGGACAGGGGGAAGAGACCCAGTACTTC; CDR3 protein: CASSPNLGQGEETQYF
J gene: TRBJ2-5; clone size: .; D gene: .; V gene: TRBV5-4; CDR3 DNA: TGTGCCAGCAGCTTGGACCTCAGGGCGCAAGAGGCCCAGTACTTC; CDR3 protein: CASSLDLRAQEAQYF
J gene: TRBJ2-1; clone size: few; D gene: .; V gene: TRBV10-1; CDR3 DNA: TGCGCCAGCAGTGGACAGCAGTTAAATGAGCAGTTCTTC; CDR3 protein: CASSGQQLNEQFF
J gene: TRBJ2-2; clone size: .; D gene: .; V gene: TRBV30; CDR3 DNA: TGTGCCTGGAGTGGAACCCGAGGTACCGGGGAGCTGTTTTTT; CDR3 protein: CAWSGTRGTGELFF
J gene: TRBJ2-3; clone size: .; D gene: .; V gene: TRBV5-1; CDR3 DNA: TGCGCCAGCAGCTTGGAGTCCGGCGGTTCTGGTGATACGCAGTATTTT; CDR3 protein: CASSLESGGSGDTQYF
J gene: TRBJ2-1; clone size: .; D gene: TRBD2; V gene: TRBV14; CDR3 DNA: TGTGCCAGCAGCCAGAACACCGGGACTAGCGGATACAATGAGCAGTTCTTC; CDR3 protein: CASSQNTGTSGYNEQFF
J gene: TRBJ2-1; clone size: .; D gene: .; V gene: TRBV7-2; CDR3 DNA: TGTGCCAGCAGCTTAGTGCCGGGTTACAATGAGCAGTTCTTC; CDR3 protein: CASSLVPGYNEQFF
J gene: TRBJ1-2; clone size: .; D gene: .; V gene: TRBV30; CDR3 DNA: TGTGCCTGGAGTACCTTAGGGGCCTCTAACTATGGCTACACCTTC; CDR3 protein: CAWSTLGASNYGYTF
J gene: TRBJ2-7; clone size: .; D gene: .; V gene: TRBV27; CDR3 DNA: TGTGCCAGCACCCTGAAGGGGGTAAACTCCTACGAGCAGTACTTC; CDR3 protein: CASTLKGVNSYEQYF
J gene: TRBJ1-3; clone size: .; D gene: .; V gene: TRBV21-1; CDR3 DNA: TGTGCCAGCACCCATGACAGACACTCTGGAAACACCATATATTTT; CDR3 protein: CASTHDRHSGNTIYF
J gene: TRBJ2-1; clone size: few; D gene: .; V gene: TRBV5-5; CDR3 DNA: TGTGCCAGCAGCGAGTACGGGAGCTCCTACAATGAGCAGTTCTTC; CDR3 protein: CASSEYGSSYNEQFF
J gene: TRBJ1-2; clone size: .; D gene: .; V gene: TRBV6-6; CDR3 DNA: TGTGCCAGCAGTTACCAGAAAGGCTACACCTTC; CDR3 protein: CASSYQKGYTF
J gene: TRBJ2-7; clone size: .; D gene: TRBD2; V gene: TRBV11-2; CDR3 DNA: TGTGCCAGCAGCTTGGGCGGGAGATCCTACGAGCAGTACTTC; CDR3 protein: CASSLGGRSYEQYF
J gene: TRBJ2-5; clone size: .; D gene: .; V gene: TRBV18; CDR3 DNA: TGTGCCAGCTCACCCAAGGGAGCAGGACGTGTTGGGCAAGAGACCCAGTACTTC; CDR3 protein: CASSPKGAGRVGQETQYF
J gene: TRBJ1-4; clone size: few; D gene: .; V gene: TRBV4-1; CDR3 DNA: TGCGCCAGCAGCCAAGTCCTGTATGAAAAACTGTTTTTT; CDR3 protein: CASSQVLYEKLFF
J gene: TRBJ2-1; clone size: .; D gene: TRBD2; V gene: TRBV6-1; CDR3 DNA: TGTGCCAGCAGTGTAGGCGCTAGCGGGATCCCGTTCTTC; CDR3 protein: CASSVGASGIPFF
J gene: TRBJ2-2; clone size: .; D gene: TRBD2; V gene: TRBV5-6; CDR3 DNA: TGTGCCAGCAGCCCTCCTAGCGGGAGAGCCGGGGAGCTGTTTTTT; CDR3 protein: CASSPPSGRAGELFF
J gene: TRBJ2-1; clone size: .; D gene: .; V gene: TRBV30; CDR3 DNA: TGTGCCTGGAGCAAGGGGCTGGCCTACAATGAGCAGTTCTTC; CDR3 protein: CAWSKGLAYNEQFF
J gene: TRBJ1-1; clone size: few; D gene: .; V gene: TRBV5-8; CDR3 DNA: TGTGCCAGCAGCTTGCTACGGGAATTATACACTGAAGCTTTCTTT; CDR3 protein: CASSLLRELYTEAFF
J gene: TRBJ2-7; clone size: .; D gene: TRBD1; V gene: TRBV28; CDR3 DNA: TGTGCCAGCAGTTTAAACAGGGGCCTATACTACGAGCAGTACTTC; CDR3 protein: CASSLNRGLYYEQYF
J gene: TRBJ1-1; clone size: .; D gene: .; V gene: TRBV9; CDR3 DNA: TGTGCCAGCAGCTCAAGGGGGGGAGGTACTGAAGCTTTCTTT; CDR3 protein: CASSSRGGGTEAFF
J gene: TRBJ1-1; clone size: once; D gene: .; V gene: TRBV18; CDR3 DNA: TGTGCCAGCTCACCACCACAGGGGAACACTGAAGCTTTCTTT; CDR3 protein: CASSPPQGNTEAFF
J gene: TRBJ2-7; clone size: .; D gene: .; V gene: TRBV5-1; CDR3 DNA: TGCGCCAGCAGCTTGGGAGCGGCTAGCTCCTACGAGCAGTACTTC; CDR3 protein: CASSLGAASSYEQYF
J gene: TRBJ1-3; clone size: .; D gene: .; V gene: TRBV29-1; CDR3 DNA: TGCAGCGTTATAGAGACTGGAAACACCATATATTTT; CDR3 protein: CSVIETGNTIYF
J gene: TRBJ2-1; clone size: .; D gene: .; V gene: TRBV28; CDR3 DNA: TGTGCCAGCAGCACGGACGGGATCTACAATGAGCAGTTCTTC; CDR3 protein: CASSTDGIYNEQFF